There are a few counts of the clone carrying this T cell receptor beta chain. Mismatch with germline at one junction end may stem from a read error. This CDR3 has 16 amino acids. The V gene's germline CDR1 is LGHNA and CDR2 YNFKEQ. CDR3 regions were amplified by Arm-PCR using iRepertoire HTBI primers to build TCR beta libraries. Using its own MiXCR run on the multiplex PCR reads, TCRdb lists one record per CDR3 protein. Of over 450,000 distinct CDR3 sequences listed, around 12% were seen once; the top ten hold around 9.3%. These data are taken from a study of regulatory T cells in long-lasting Graves disease. Indicated time point: newly diagnosed GD, antithyroid drugs for less than 3 months. PBMC RNA served as the TCR library source. The same sample was also studied in work on T cells in Graves' hyperthyroidism and ophthalmopathy. From that study: Using the HTBI primer set, a first-round RT-PCR was run on the TCR CDR3.

The chain employs TRBV4-2 and TRBJ2-1; the match to TRBD2 covers 9 bases. The TCR comes from a woman aged 25 to 39 with Graves disease. Material: peripheral blood mononuclear cells (PBMCs), obtained at new diagnosis, from a patient treated with antithyroid drugs. In DNA, the CDR3 is TGTGCCAGCAGCCAAGATTTGACTAGCGGATACAATGGGCAGTTCTTC. It is translated as CASSQDLTSGYNGQFF.